This is a list of T cell receptor beta chains from one sample in a study of blood T cell repertoires in COVID-19. The protocol was immunoSEQ multiplex PCR, while the TCRdb copy is restricted to in-frame clones and leaves out a portion. The data hold around 170,000 clones, with approximately 81% observed a single time. Sample: PBMCs or T cells enriched from blood (not recorded which). These receptors all stem from a woman between 50 and 59 years old who had recovered from COVID-19. The CDR3 runs from the conserved cysteine through the conserved F or W. Fields, in order: J gene, V gene, D gene, clone size, CDR3 DNA, CDR3 protein. The D gene is left open where the match is weak. Size values are once, few and many counts, or a class for expanded clones, and some rows have none.

>TRBJ2-3|TRBV9|-|-
TGTGCCAGCCGGGGGGACAGGACAGCGGATACGCAGTATTTT
CASRGDRTADTQYF
>TRBJ2-1|TRBV19|-|-
TGTGCCAGTAGTATGCAGGGAAGCGCCGGATACAATGAGCAGTTCTTC
CASSMQGSAGYNEQFF
>TRBJ2-1|TRBV9|TRBD2|-
TGTGCCAGCAGCGCAACCGGGACTAGATCCTACAATGAGCAGTTCTTC
CASSATGTRSYNEQFF
>TRBJ1-6|TRBV10-3|-|-
TGTGCCATGTCCTCGGGGGATAATTCACCCCTCCACTTT
CAMSSGDNSPLHF
>TRBJ2-3|TRBV6-2/TRBV6-3|TRBD2|-
TGTGCCAGCAGTTACTCGGGGCTAGCGGGGGCCCTATACACAGATACGCAGTATTTT
CASSYSGLAGALYTDTQYF
>TRBJ1-5|TRBV19|-|-
TGTGCCAGTAGTCCCCGGGGTAGCAATCAGCCCCAGCATTTT
CASSPRGSNQPQHF
>TRBJ2-5|TRBV5-1|-|-
TGCGCCAGCAGCTTAGGCCTGACAGGCTCAAAGGAGACCCAGTACTTC
CASSLGLTGSKETQYF
>TRBJ2-3|TRBV11-2|TRBD2|-
TGTGCCAGCAGCTTAGATCTGGGGGGGGCAGATACGCAGTATTTT
CASSLDLGGADTQYF
>TRBJ2-1|TRBV27|TRBD1|-
TGTGCCAGCAGTTCGGGACAGGGGATTAGGAATGAGCAGTTCTTC
CASSSGQGIRNEQFF
>TRBJ2-6|TRBV11-3|TRBD1|-
TGTGCCAGCAGCCTCGACAGGGGCTCTGGGGCCAACGTCCTGACTTTC
CASSLDRGSGANVLTF
>TRBJ1-2|TRBV7-9|TRBD1|-
TGTGCCATCCGGGACAGGACTAGGATGCCTGTCTATGGCTACACCTTC
CAIRDRTRMPVYGYTF
>TRBJ1-6|TRBV6-2/TRBV6-3|-|-
TGTGCCAGCAGTCACCGGGAAGAATCACCCCTCCACTTT
CASSHREESPLHF
>TRBJ2-5|TRBV7-9|-|once
TGTGCCAGCAGTGTAAGGGGGGAGACCCAGTACTTC
CASSVRGETQYF
>TRBJ1-1|TRBV7-9|-|-
TGTGCCGGGAGACAGGAGAACACTGAAGCTTTCTTT
CAGRQENTEAFF
>TRBJ1-6|TRBV14|-|-
TGTGCCAGCAGCCAAGACATCTTGCGTACTTCACCCCTCCACTTT
CASSQDILRTSPLHF
>TRBJ1-4|TRBV7-3|TRBD1|-
TGTGCCAGCAGCTTTGGACAGGGCGAAAAACTGTTTTTT
CASSFGQGEKLFF
>TRBJ2-7|TRBV11-2|TRBD1|-
TGTGCCAGCAGCTTCTCGACAGGGAAGAGCGAGCAGTACTTC
CASSFSTGKSEQYF
>TRBJ2-3|TRBV5-1|-|-
TGCGCCAGCACCCAGGGGCGTAGCACAGATACGCAGTATTTT
CASTQGRSTDTQYF
>TRBJ2-7|TRBV14|TRBD2|-
TGTGCCAGCAGCCAAGGAGCTAGCGGTTACGAGCAGTACTTC
CASSQGASGYEQYF
>TRBJ2-6|TRBV6-1|TRBD1|-
TGTGCCAGCAGTGAAGTCCGACAGGGCCTCTCTGGGGCCAACGTCCTGACTTTC
CASSEVRQGLSGANVLTF
>TRBJ1-5|TRBV18|TRBD1|-
TGTGCCAGCTCACGAGGGGACAGGACTAGCAATCAGCCCCAGCATTTT
CASSRGDRTSNQPQHF
>TRBJ2-7|TRBV28|-|once
TGTGCCAGCTCTGGGGTCACAGGGAGCTCCTACGAGCAGTACTTC
CASSGVTGSSYEQYF
>TRBJ1-1|TRBV9|-|-
TGTGCCAGCAGCGAATCGTTCTCGGGCACAGGTCTGTACACTGAAGCTTTCTTT
CASSESFSGTGLYTEAFF
>TRBJ2-7|TRBV12-3/TRBV12-4|-|-
TGTGCCAGCAGCTTAGTCGGGAGCGAGCAGTACTTC
CASSLVGSEQYF
>TRBJ1-1|TRBV3-1/TRBV3-2|-|few
TGTGCCAGCAGCCCGGGCGGGGTTCAGACTGAAGCTTTCTTT
CASSPGGVQTEAFF
>TRBJ2-3|TRBV7-8|-|-
TGTGCCAGCAGCTCCCAGGGATGGTCAGATACGCAGTATTTT
CASSSQGWSDTQYF
>TRBJ1-2|TRBV4-1|-|once
TGCGCCAGCAGCCCTGGGACAACGTTAGCTAACTATGGCTACACCTTC
CASSPGTTLANYGYTF
>TRBJ2-3|TRBV5-4|TRBD1|-
TGTGCCAGCAGCCCCGATCCGGGACAGGGGACAGATACGCAGTATTTT
CASSPDPGQGTDTQYF
>TRBJ2-1|TRBV5-4|TRBD2|-
TGTGCCAGCTCCGGGGGGGGATTATATTCTGATGAGCAGTTCTTC
CASSGGGLYSDEQFF
>TRBJ1-5|TRBV6-5|-|-
TGTGCCAGCAGCCTCAGGGCCAATCAGCCCCAGCATTTT
CASSLRANQPQHF
>TRBJ1-6|TRBV6-5|TRBD1|-
TGTGCCAGCAGTCAAACAGGGGTTTCACCCCTCCACTTT
CASSQTGVSPLHF
>TRBJ2-3|TRBV3-1/TRBV3-2|-|-
TGTGCCAGCAGCCAAGATTTGAGGCGCGGGGGCGTATCGGGCACAGATACGCAGTATTTT
CASSQDLRRGGVSGTDTQYF
>TRBJ2-7|TRBV11-2|-|-
TGTGCCAGCAGCACTGTTTCTGGGAGGATCTACGAGCAGTACTTC
CASSTVSGRIYEQYF
>TRBJ1-5|TRBV19|TRBD1|-
TGTGCCAGTAGACGAATCCAGAGACAGGGGCCAAGCAATCAGCCCCAGCATTTT
CASRRIQRQGPSNQPQHF
>TRBJ1-2|TRBV13|-|-
TGTGCCAGCAGCTTACGGGGGGCCTATGGCTACACCTTC
CASSLRGAYGYTF
>TRBJ1-6|TRBV18|TRBD1|-
TGTGCCAGCTCACCTTCGACAGGGGCCGGGAATTCACCCCTCCACTTT
CASSPSTGAGNSPLHF
>TRBJ2-7|TRBV7-8|TRBD2|once
TGTGCCAGCAGCTTGGACAGCGGACTAGCGGGGGCAAGTTGGCAGTACTTC
CASSLDSGLAGASWQYF
>TRBJ2-7|TRBV12-1|-|-
TGTGCCAGCAGCTTTGCTAGGCTCCCTAGGCCGTACTTC
CASSFARLPRPYF
>TRBJ2-1|TRBV6-5|-|-
TGTGCCAGCAGTTATCGGGGGAGACTCTGGGAGCAGTTCTTC
CASSYRGRLWEQFF
>TRBJ1-1|TRBV6-5|-|-
TGTGCCAGCAGTTACTCGATTGGACAGAGCAACACTGAAGCTTTCTTT
CASSYSIGQSNTEAFF
>TRBJ2-5|TRBV12-3/TRBV12-4|-|-
TGTGCCAGCTCGCTACGGGGTCAAGAGACCCAGTACTTC
CASSLRGQETQYF
>TRBJ2-1|TRBV7-2|TRBD1|-
TGTGCCAGCAGCCCGCGGACAGGGCACAATGAGCAGTTCTTC
CASSPRTGHNEQFF
>TRBJ2-1|TRBV4-2|TRBD2|once
TGTGCCAGCAGCCAAGATGTTCCGGGACTAGCGTACAATGAGCAGTTCTTC
CASSQDVPGLAYNEQFF
>TRBJ1-3|TRBV24-1|-|-
TGTGCCACCAGTGACCCGACAGACTCTGGAAACACCATATATTTT
CATSDPTDSGNTIYF
>TRBJ2-1|TRBV4-3|-|-
TGCGCCAGCAGCCAAGATCGGTCTGGTGAGCAGTTCTTC
CASSQDRSGEQFF
>TRBJ1-3|TRBV19|-|-
TGTGCCAGTAGTATAGATCCAGGTGTCTCTGGAAACACCATATATTTT
CASSIDPGVSGNTIYF
>TRBJ1-5|TRBV7-2|TRBD1|-
TGTGCCAGCAGCTTTGGGGACAGTAATCAGCCCCAGCATTTT
CASSFGDSNQPQHF
>TRBJ2-7|TRBV28|TRBD1|many
TGTGCCAGCAGTTTAGGGACAGGCTCCTACGAGCAGTACTTC
CASSLGTGSYEQYF